One and the same sample provided the 28 T cell receptor beta chains below, sequenced in a study of human T cells and chemical hapten exposure. This sample's time point: pre-sensitization, week 0. Treatment indicated: therapeutic diphenylcyclopropenone sensitization with weekly scalp DPC. Using its own MiXCR run on the RACE reads, TCRdb lists one record per CDR3 protein. The sample carries roughly 250,000 distinct CDR3 sequences, approximately 8.6% recorded once. The sample consisted of whole blood, taken in connection with sensitization to the hapten diphenylcyclopropenone (DPC). All receptors derive from a woman aged 40 to 55 with alopecia areata. Some clones in this sample may be carry-over from other donors' samples.

The table lists this clonotype with a few counts. V usage is TRBV6-5 and J usage is TRBJ2-3; D is unresolved. Trimming removed 8 bases from V and 3 bases from J, with 12 bases in between. The CDR3 spans 13 residues. Germline CDR1 reads MNHEY; CDR2 reads SVGAGI. CDR3 in amino acids: CASHARKTDTQYF. CDR3 in DNA: TGTGCCAGCCACGCCCGGAAAACAGATACGCAGTATTTT.

This clonotype has at least ten counts. The J gene is TRBJ2-5, the V gene TRBV29-1; D is uncertain. Germline V gene data show CDR1 as SQVTM and CDR2 as ANQGSEA. With 7 bases removed from V and 5 bases from J, the gap between germline ends came to 17 bases. CDR3 size: 13 residues. As DNA, the CDR3 is TGCAGCGCAGTCCGAGGAATCTCGGAGACCCAGTACTTC. This sequence encodes CSAVRGISETQYF. Variable domain in full (rest from reference TRBV29-1 and TRBJ2-5): SAVISQKPSRDICQRGTSLTIQCQVDSQVTMMFWYRQQPGQSLTLIATANQGSEATYESGFVIDKFPISRPNLTFSTLTVSNMSPEDSSIYLCSAVRGISETQYFGPGTRLLVL.

This clonotype was counted ten times or more. The rearrangement links TRBV12-3 or TRBV12-4 to TRBJ1-1; the D is unclear. The ends were cut back, 3 bases at V and 5 bases at J, with 13 bases in the middle. CDR3 length: 14 residues. CDR3 in DNA: TGTGCCAGCAGTTTGAGGACCCAACGGACTGAAGCTTTCTTT. Translated: CASSLRTQRTEAFF.

The chain employs TRBV29-1 and TRBJ2-1; D gene uncertain. V was clipped by 2 bases and J by 0 bases, with 8 bases between them. CDR3 length: 14 amino acids. CDR1 is SQVTM and CDR2 is ANQGSEA in the germline V gene. As DNA, the CDR3 is TGCAGCGTTGAACGGGTATCCTCCTACAATGAGCAGTTCTTC. Translation gives CSVERVSSYNEQFF.

This clonotype was recorded once. A much larger clone differs by one base, so this may be a read error. This chain joins TRBV29-1 and TRBJ1-1; 7 nucleotides agree with TRBD1. Germline lookup yields CDR1 SQVTM and CDR2 ANQGSEA. The CDR3 consists of 14 residues. CDR3 DNA sequence: TGCAGCGTTAACCTACAGGGGATGAACACTGAAGCTTCCTTT. It translates to CSVNLQGMNTEASF.

A note on this clonotype: A junction end diverges from the germline sequence, so it may reflect a read error. The J gene is TRBJ2-2, the V gene TRBV20-1; D is unclear. The CDR3 is 13 residues long. Germline CDR1 DFQATT, CDR2 SNEGSKA (reference sequence). CDR3 nucleotide sequence: TGCAGTGCTAGAGAGGCGAAAACCGGGGAGCTGTTTTTT. This encodes CSAREAKTGELFF.

This clonotype was found a few times. The chain joins TRBV7-2 to TRBJ1-5, with 10 bases fitting TRBD1. Germline loops: CDR1 SGHTA, CDR2 FQGNSA. V gave up 10 bases and J gave up 2 bases; unmatched junction bases: 11. This CDR3 has 16 residues. The CDR3, as DNA: TGTGCCACCCGGAAGAGCGGGACAGGGGGCAATCAGCCCCAGCATTTT. It translates to CATRKSGTGGNQPQHF.

This clonotype was seen at least ten times. This chain connects TRBV12-3 or TRBV12-4 to TRBJ2-7; D gene ambiguous. The CDR3 has 20 amino acids. The ends were cut back, 7 bases at V and 0 bases at J, with 31 bases in the middle. The CDR3, as DNA: TGTGCCAGCACCATGACGTGGCGGCCTAATCCGGCCCCGAGCTCCTACGAGCAGTACTTC. The encoded protein is CASTMTWRPNPAPSSYEQYF.

The rearrangement links TRBV7-2 to TRBJ2-1; TRBD2 might be the D (6 bases). This CDR3 has 16 residues. Germline loops: CDR1 SGHTA, CDR2 FQGNSA. Between the trimmed V and J ends, which lost 3 bases and 6 bases, there was a span of 18 bases. DNA for the CDR3: TGTGCCAGCAGCTTTGGGACTTTCCCTCGGAGCAATGAGCAGTTCTTC. It specifies CASSFGTFPRSNEQFF.

The J gene is TRBJ2-3, the V gene TRBV7-2, with D perhaps TRBD1 (7 bases). This CDR3 is 14 amino acids long. Trimming took off 0 bases at V and 8 bases at J, with 12 bases between the two ends. CDR1 SGHTA and CDR2 FQGNSA come from the germline V gene. The CDR3 region is CASSLARQGGTQYF. CDR3 coding DNA: TGTGCCAGCAGCTTAGCGAGGCAGGGGGGTACGCAGTATTTT. Full variable domain (remainder filled in from reference TRBV7-2 and TRBJ2-3): GAGVSQSPSNKVTEKGKDVELRCDPISGHTALYWYRQSLGQGLEFLIYFQGNSAPDKSGLPSDRFSAERTGGSVSTLTIQRTQQEDSAVYLCASSLARQGGTQYFGPGTRLTVL.

This clonotype was detected only a few times. This chain uses TRBV4-2 with TRBJ1-5, with D uncertain. The CDR3 runs to 15 residues. CDR1 is LGHNA and CDR2 is YNFKEQ in the germline V gene. The germline V and J ends were trimmed by 5 bases and 6 bases, with 17 bases remaining between them. The CDR3 reads CASSTLAGVGQPQHF. The CDR3, as DNA: TGTGCCAGCAGCACGCTCGCGGGAGTGGGTCAGCCCCAGCATTTT.

V gene TRBV28 combines with J gene TRBJ2-3; D may match TRBD1 or TRBD2 (5 bases each). V was shortened by 5 bases and J by 4 bases, with 13 bases between the two germline ends. There are 14 residues in the CDR3. Germline V gene data show CDR1 as MDHEN and CDR2 as SYDVKM. The CDR3: CASSRRGAADTQYF. CDR3 coding DNA: TGTGCCAGCAGTCGAAGAGGGGCGGCAGATACGCAGTATTTT.

Many counts were recorded for this clonotype. The chain has TRBV11-2 and TRBJ1-3; D gene unclear. V lost 3 bases to trimming and J lost 4 bases, with 7 bases between them. CDR1 is SGHAT and CDR2 is FQNNGV in the germline V gene. This CDR3 has 13 residues. The CDR3 loop is CASSFWRGNTIYF. As DNA, the CDR3 is TGTGCCAGCAGCTTCTGGAGAGGAAACACCATATATTTT.

This clonotype was seen a few times. V gene TRBV24-1 combines with J gene TRBJ2-2; possible D gene TRBD1, 5 bases. V shed 4 bases and J shed 3 bases, with 14 bases lying between them. The CDR3 has 16 amino acids. Looked up from germline, CDR1 is KGHDR and CDR2 is SFDVKD. The CDR3, as DNA: TGTGCCACCAGTGACCTGGGCAGGGCGGACACCGGGGAGCTGTTTTTT. Translation: CATSDLGRADTGELFF.

This clonotype was seen many times. The rearrangement joins TRBV6-6 to TRBJ1-2; TRBD1 agrees at 9 bases. Trimming cost V 11 bases and J 5 bases; bases outside gene matches: 6. The CDR3 covers 12 residues. CDR1 is MNHNY, CDR2 SVGAGI, per germline (reference sequence). The CDR3 is CAAGDRAYGYTF. The CDR3 nucleotides are TGTGCCGCCGGGGACAGGGCATATGGCTACACCTTC.

This clonotype was detected many times. The V gene is TRBV6-5, the J gene TRBJ2-1; TRBD1 matches at 7 bases. V shed 6 bases, J shed 6 bases, and the junction held 11 bases outside the gene matches. The CDR3 is 15 amino acids. Germline CDR1 reads MNHEY; CDR2 reads SVGAGI. The CDR3 DNA reads TGTGCCAGCAGCTACAATCCTGACAGGGTCAATGAGCAGTTCTTC. Amino acid sequence: CASSYNPDRVNEQFF.

This chain links TRBV6-7 with TRBJ1-2, with a possible D match to TRBD1 (5 bases). TRBV6-7 qualifies as an ORF whose function is uncertain. This CDR3 is built from 12 residues. V lost 8 bases to trimming and J lost 6 bases, with 13 bases between them. CDR3 sequence reads: CASSGSSNGYTF. The CDR3 coding sequence is TGTGCCAGCTCAGGGTCATCCAATGGCTACACCTTC.

The CDR3: CSVLTGSSYNEQFF. CDR3 nucleotides: TGCAGCGTTCTAACGGGCAGTTCCTACAATGAGCAGTTCTTC. The chain is built from TRBV29-1 and TRBJ2-1; D not certain. This CDR3 region has 14 residues. Trimming stripped 5 bases from V and 1 base from J, with 12 bases between. Per germline, CDR1 SQVTM and CDR2 ANQGSEA.

The V and J genes are TRBV24-1 and TRBJ2-2; 7 bases fit TRBD1. This CDR3 is 14 amino acids long. Germline V gene sequence: CDR1 KGHDR, CDR2 SFDVKD. V lost 9 bases, J lost 7 bases, and 10 bases stayed unmatched. The CDR3 protein is CATLPRQGSGELFF. CDR3 nucleotide sequence: TGTGCCACCTTGCCGCGACAGGGAAGCGGGGAGCTGTTTTTT.

This chain connects TRBV6-6 to TRBJ1-6, with D tentatively TRBD1 (5 bases). CDR3 length: 16 amino acids. V lost 2 bases and J lost 3, with 11 bases in between. Looked up from germline, CDR1 is MNHNY and CDR2 is SVGAGI (reference sequence). The CDR3 spells CASSYIPGRYNSPLHF. As DNA, the CDR3 is TGTGCCAGCAGTTACATCCCGGGACGCTATAATTCACCCCTCCACTTT.

This clonotype was detected ten times or more. The chain joins TRBV7-9 to TRBJ2-5; D may be TRBD1 (5 bases). V was clipped by 7 bases and J by 0 bases, with 12 bases between them. The CDR3 covers 14 residues. Germline V gene data show CDR1 as SEHNR and CDR2 as FQNEAQ (reference sequence). The CDR3 here is CASTKQGNQETQYF. The CDR3 DNA is TGTGCCAGCACCAAGCAGGGTAACCAAGAGACCCAGTACTTC.

The V call is TRBV6-2 or TRBV6-3, the J call TRBJ2-2; 8 positions match TRBD1. CDR1 and CDR2 from the germline V gene are MNHEY and SVGEGT. The CDR3 is made up of 15 amino acids. Germline trimming cut 6 bases from V and 5 bases from J; bases unmatched to any gene: 8. DNA of the CDR3: TGTGCCAGCAGCCGTAGGACAGGGTATACCGGGGAGCTGTTTTTT. Amino acid sequence: CASSRRTGYTGELFF.

V gene TRBV20-1 combines with J gene TRBJ1-3; D not certain. Germline CDR1 is DFQATT and CDR2 is SNEGSKA (reference sequence). The V and J ends lost 4 bases and 0 bases respectively, with 7 bases between them. This CDR3 has 13 amino acids. CDR3 residues: CSATQDSGNTIYF. The CDR3 nucleotides are TGCAGTGCTACCCAAGACTCTGGAAACACCATATATTTT.

This chain joins TRBV12-3 or TRBV12-4 and TRBJ2-7; D is unclear. V lost 2 bases and J lost 5, with 13 bases in between. This CDR3 comprises 14 residues. CDR3 loop: CASSLRARIHEQYF. CDR3 nucleotide sequence: TGTGCCAGCAGTTTAAGGGCCCGGATCCACGAGCAGTACTTC.

The chain recombines TRBV9 with TRBJ2-1; 10 bases align to TRBD1. The V and J ends lost 2 bases and 7 bases, in that order; junction bases with no gene match: 9. The length of the CDR3 is 16 residues. The germline CDR1 and CDR2 sequences are SGDLS and YYNGEE. For the CDR3, the DNA is TGTGCCAGCAGCGTGACACCGGGACAGGGGCCGAATGAGCAGTTCTTC. This encodes CASSVTPGQGPNEQFF.

This clonotype was seen repeatedly, ten times or more. The DNA of the CDR3 is TGTGCCAGCAGACCCGCTACCGGCAAGCGGAGCTATACGCAGTATTTT. It translates to CASRPATGKRSYTQYF. The chain joins TRBV28 to TRBJ2-3, with a tentative D call TRBD2 (5 bases). V was trimmed by 6 bases and J by 7 bases, leaving 23 bases between them. The CDR3 loop spans 16 amino acids. Germline lookup yields CDR1 MDHEN and CDR2 SYDVKM. The full variable domain, in which reference TRBV28 and TRBJ2-3 provide the parts outside the CDR3, is DVKVTQSSRYLVKRTGEKVFLECVQDMDHENMFWYRQDPGLGLRLIYFSYDVKMKEKGDIPEGYSVSREKKERFSLILESASTNQTSMYLCASRPATGKRSYTQYFGPGTRLTVL.

This clonotype was seen ten or more times. The chain has TRBV4-2 and TRBJ1-2; the match to TRBD1 covers 8 bases. Germline CDR1 is LGHNA and CDR2 is YNFKEQ. After removal of 0 bases from V and 5 bases from J, the junction contained 11 bases not matched to a gene. The CDR3 is 17 residues long. The DNA of the CDR3 is TGTGCCAGCAGCCAAGATTCGAGACAGGGGCCCTTTTATGGCTACACCTTC. Residues: CASSQDSRQGPFYGYTF.

The chain carries TRBV3-1 and TRBJ2-7; D uncertain. Germline V gene sequence: CDR1 LGHDT, CDR2 YNNKEL (reference sequence). V gave up 1 base and J gave up 7 bases, with 8 bases separating them. The CDR3 runs 12 residues. CDR3 sequence reads: CASSQAPLEQYF. Here the CDR3 DNA reads TGTGCCAGCAGCCAAGCCCCTTTGGAGCAGTACTTC.